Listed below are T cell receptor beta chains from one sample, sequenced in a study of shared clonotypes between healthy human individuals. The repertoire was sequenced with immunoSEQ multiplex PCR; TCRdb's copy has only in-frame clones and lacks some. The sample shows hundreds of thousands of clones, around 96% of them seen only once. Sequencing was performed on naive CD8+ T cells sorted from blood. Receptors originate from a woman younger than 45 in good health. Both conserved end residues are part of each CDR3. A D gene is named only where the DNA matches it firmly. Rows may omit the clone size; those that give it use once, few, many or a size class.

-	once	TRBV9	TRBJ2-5	CASSVGDVGAETQYF	TGTGCCAGCAGCGTAGGGGACGTGGGAGCGGAGACCCAGTACTTC
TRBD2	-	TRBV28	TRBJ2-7	CASSWGPGGQDEQYF	TGTGCCAGCAGTTGGGGACCGGGAGGGCAGGACGAGCAGTACTTC
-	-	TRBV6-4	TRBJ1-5	CASTAPQHF	TGTGCCAGCACCGCGCCCCAGCATTTT
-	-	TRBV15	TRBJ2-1	CATSRVADGRNEQFF	TGTGCCACCAGCAGAGTAGCCGACGGTCGCAATGAGCAGTTCTTC
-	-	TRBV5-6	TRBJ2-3	CASSLTTDTQYF	TGTGCCAGCAGCTTGACTACAGATACGCAGTATTTT
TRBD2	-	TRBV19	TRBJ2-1	CASSPGLAGAHEQFF	TGTGCCAGTAGTCCGGGACTAGCGGGAGCCCATGAGCAGTTCTTC
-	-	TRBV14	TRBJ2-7	CASSQRGTGNEQYF	TGTGCCAGCAGCCAACGGGGGACGGGGAACGAGCAGTACTTC
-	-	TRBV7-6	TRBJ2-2	CASSSFGGTGELFF	TGTGCCAGCAGCTCCTTCGGGGGAACCGGGGAGCTGTTTTTT
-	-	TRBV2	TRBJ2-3	CASSEAVGVRGKDTQYF	TGTGCCAGCAGTGAAGCAGTAGGGGTAAGGGGGAAAGATACGCAGTATTTT
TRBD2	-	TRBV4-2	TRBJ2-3	CASSQGYLAGETTDTQYF	TGTGCCAGCAGCCAAGGGTATTTAGCGGGAGAAACCACAGATACGCAGTATTTT
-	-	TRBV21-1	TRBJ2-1	CASSAGTSYNEQFF	TGTGCCAGCAGTGCAGGGACCTCCTACAATGAGCAGTTCTTC
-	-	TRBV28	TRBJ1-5	CASRSRSNQPQHF	TGTGCCAGCAGATCACGGAGCAATCAGCCCCAGCATTTT
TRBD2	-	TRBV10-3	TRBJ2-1	CAISELGTSGLSYNEQFF	TGTGCCATCAGTGAGTTAGGGACTAGCGGTCTCTCCTACAATGAGCAGTTCTTC
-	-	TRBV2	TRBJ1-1	CASTFFGGNTEAFF	TGTGCCAGCACGTTCTTCGGGGGGAACACTGAAGCTTTCTTT
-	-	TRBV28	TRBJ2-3	CASSYPAGTDTQYF	TGTGCCAGCAGTTACCCGGCGGGGACAGATACGCAGTATTTT
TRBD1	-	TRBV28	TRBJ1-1	CASSSLQGLNTEAFF	TGTGCCAGCAGTTCCCTACAGGGGTTGAACACTGAAGCTTTCTTT
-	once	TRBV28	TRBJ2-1	CASRTYNEQFF	TGTGCCAGCAGGACCTACAATGAGCAGTTCTTC
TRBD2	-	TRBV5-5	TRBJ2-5	CASSSGTSGIWETQYF	TGTGCCAGCAGTTCCGGGACTAGCGGTATTTGGGAGACCCAGTACTTC
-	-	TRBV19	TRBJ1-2	CASRLQEDATSGYTF	TGTGCCAGTAGGCTCCAGGAAGACGCGACTTCTGGCTACACCTTC
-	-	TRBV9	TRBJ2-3	CASSGSRDTQYF	TGTGCCAGCAGCGGTAGCCGGGATACGCAGTATTTT
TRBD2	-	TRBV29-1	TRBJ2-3	CSVDTSGRYTDTQYF	TGCAGCGTTGATACTAGCGGGAGGTACACAGATACGCAGTATTTT
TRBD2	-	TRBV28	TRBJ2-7	CASSAIGLAGTYEQYF	TGTGCCAGCAGCGCTATCGGGCTAGCGGGCACATACGAGCAGTACTTC
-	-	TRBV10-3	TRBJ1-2	CAISESLGSNYGYTF	TGTGCCATCAGTGAGTCGTTGGGTTCTAACTATGGCTACACCTTC
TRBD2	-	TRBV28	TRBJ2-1	CASSLGIAGGPVEKQFF	TGTGCCAGCAGTTTAGGGATAGCGGGAGGGCCGGTCGAGAAGCAGTTCTTC
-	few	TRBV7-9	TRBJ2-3	CASSLGQSADTQYF	TGTGCCAGCAGCTTAGGGCAGAGCGCAGATACGCAGTATTTT
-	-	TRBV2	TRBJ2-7	CASSEALRTESYEQYF	TGTGCCAGCAGTGAAGCACTCCGGACAGAATCCTACGAGCAGTACTTC
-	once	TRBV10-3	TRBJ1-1	CAISESDPNTEAFF	TGTGCCATCAGTGAGTCGGACCCGAACACTGAAGCTTTCTTT